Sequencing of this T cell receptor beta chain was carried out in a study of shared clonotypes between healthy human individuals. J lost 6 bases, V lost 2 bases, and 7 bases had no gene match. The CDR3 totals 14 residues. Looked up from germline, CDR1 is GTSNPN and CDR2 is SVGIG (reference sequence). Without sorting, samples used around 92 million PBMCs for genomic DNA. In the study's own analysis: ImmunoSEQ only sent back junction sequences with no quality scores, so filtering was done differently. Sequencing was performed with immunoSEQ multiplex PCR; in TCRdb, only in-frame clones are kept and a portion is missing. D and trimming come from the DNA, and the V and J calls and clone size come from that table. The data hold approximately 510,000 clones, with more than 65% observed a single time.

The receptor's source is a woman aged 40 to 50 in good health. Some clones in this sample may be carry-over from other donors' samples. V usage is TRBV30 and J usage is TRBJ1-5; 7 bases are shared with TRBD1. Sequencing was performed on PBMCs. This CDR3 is CAWSPDRDSQPQHF. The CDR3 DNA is TGTGCCTGGAGTCCCGACAGGGACTCTCAGCCCCAGCATTTT.